This T cell receptor (delta chain) was obtained from a study of gamma-delta T cells after stem cell transplantation. In germline, CDR1 is TSWWSYY, CDR2 QGS. The junction had 15 bases not matched to a gene; V was cut back by 0 bases and J by 0 bases. CDR3 size: 20 residues. TCRdb made new clone calls on the RT-PCR reads using CATT. The sample consists of 11,000 or so delta-chain clones, about two fifths of them appearing once. Sequencing was performed on gamma-delta T cells. The chain employs TRDV1 and TRDJ1; 8 bases are a match to TRDD3. The source is a human donor. It is not recorded whose cells these are; they may come from a transplant donor. The CDR3 reads CALGELTYYWGPPYTDKLIF. As DNA, the CDR3 is TGTGCTCTTGGGGAACTAACCTACTACTGGGGGCCTCCGTACACCGATAAACTCATCTTT.